This TCR beta chain was sequenced in a study of blood T cell repertoires in COVID-19. Study overall: Spain, Italy and the United States supplied samples that represented acute and convalescent COVID-19. PBMCs, B-cell-depleted T cells, or T cells were the source of the cDNA or gDNA that made up the material.

The authors' processing: Estimates of nucleated cell counts were drawn from the amplification of reference gene primers. Generated by immunoSEQ multiplex PCR, the TCRdb table keeps only in-frame clones and is missing some. V and J calls and clone size follow that table, whereas D and trimming were derived from the DNA. The sample has roughly 49,000 clones, about 89% seen once. This clone was observed a single time. The V and J ends lost 5 bases and 5 bases respectively, with 12 bases between them. Germline CDR1 reads LNHDA; CDR2 reads SQIVND (reference sequence). The CDR3 is 14 residues long. The clonotype originates from a human donor in a cohort sampled during active COVID-19. The source material was peripheral blood. V gene TRBV19 combines with J gene TRBJ2-2; D ambiguous. In nucleotides, the CDR3 is TGTGCCAGTAGTGCCCCTTTGAGGACCGGGGAGCTGTTTTTT. Amino acids: CASSAPLRTGELFF.